A selection of T cell receptor beta chains follows, all from one sample in a study of CD8 T cells in ankylosing spondylitis. One entry per CDR3 protein results from TCRdb running MiXCR on the 5' RACE reads. The table lists about 130,000 distinct CDR3 sequences, about 7.3% of them singletons. Sequencing was carried out using blood, either unsorted or a sorted T cell fraction (not recorded which). The source of these receptors is a female donor with ankylosing spondylitis or in good health (not recorded which). Each CDR3 is given with its conserved first and last residue. The order of the fields is CDR3 DNA, CDR3 protein, V gene, D gene, clone size, J gene. D genes are given only for firm matches. Where a row states a size, it is once, few, many or the class of an expanded clone; other rows omit it.

CDR3 DNA: TGTGCCAGCAGCTTAGAAGGACAGTTAAGCTACACCTTC
CDR3 protein: CASSLEGQLSYTF
V gene: TRBV7-2
D gene: NA
clone size: NA
J gene: TRBJ1-2

CDR3 DNA: TGTGCCAGCAGCCCGGGACGTAGAGACTCCTACGAGCAGTACTTC
CDR3 protein: CASSPGRRDSYEQYF
V gene: TRBV28
D gene: NA
clone size: many
J gene: TRBJ2-7

CDR3 DNA: TGCAGCGTTGTGGGGGGTGAAGAGACCCAGTACTTC
CDR3 protein: CSVVGGEETQYF
V gene: TRBV29-1
D gene: NA
clone size: many
J gene: TRBJ2-5

CDR3 DNA: TGTGCCAGCAGCTATACGATAACCTACAATGAGCAGTTCTTC
CDR3 protein: CASSYTITYNEQFF
V gene: TRBV27
D gene: NA
clone size: many
J gene: TRBJ2-1

CDR3 DNA: TGTGCCAGCAGTTACGAAACAGGGGTCGGGGAGCTGTTTTTT
CDR3 protein: CASSYETGVGELFF
V gene: TRBV6-5
D gene: TRBD1
clone size: few
J gene: TRBJ2-2

CDR3 DNA: TGCAGTGCTAGCCCCGAGACCCGACCCGCTGGGTCCGGGGAGCTGTTTTTT
CDR3 protein: CSASPETRPAGSGELFF
V gene: TRBV20-1
D gene: NA
clone size: many
J gene: TRBJ2-2

CDR3 DNA: TGTGCCAGCAGCTTAAGGGACACCTACACCGGGGAGCTGTTTTTT
CDR3 protein: CASSLRDTYTGELFF
V gene: TRBV7-2
D gene: NA
clone size: many
J gene: TRBJ2-2

CDR3 DNA: TGTGCCAGCAGACTGGGACTAGCGGGGTTAGAGACCCAGTACTTC
CDR3 protein: CASRLGLAGLETQYF
V gene: TRBV12-3/TRBV12-4
D gene: TRBD2
clone size: few
J gene: TRBJ2-5

CDR3 DNA: TGTGCCAGCAGCTTCCCGTCCTATGGCTACACCTTC
CDR3 protein: CASSFPSYGYTF
V gene: TRBV7-2
D gene: NA
clone size: many
J gene: TRBJ1-2

CDR3 DNA: TGCAGTGCCTCCGACAGACAGTATGGCTACACCTTC
CDR3 protein: CSASDRQYGYTF
V gene: TRBV20-1
D gene: NA
clone size: many
J gene: TRBJ1-2

CDR3 DNA: TGTGCCAGCAGCCGAAGGGGAAGTCCCGGAAACACCATATATTTT
CDR3 protein: CASSRRGSPGNTIYF
V gene: TRBV7-2
D gene: NA
clone size: many
J gene: TRBJ1-3

CDR3 DNA: TGTGCCAGCAGCTCAACCCTAGCGGGGGGGTCCAAAAACATTCAGTACTTC
CDR3 protein: CASSSTLAGGSKNIQYF
V gene: TRBV7-2
D gene: TRBD2
clone size: many
J gene: TRBJ2-4

CDR3 DNA: TGTGCCAGCAGTGCCCTCACAGGGATTTTTGGATATGGCTACACCTTC
CDR3 protein: CASSALTGIFGYGYTF
V gene: TRBV6-1
D gene: NA
clone size: few
J gene: TRBJ1-2

CDR3 DNA: TGCAGTGCTAGACGAGGACAGGGCCCCGGGGAGCTGTTTTTT
CDR3 protein: CSARRGQGPGELFF
V gene: TRBV20-1
D gene: TRBD1
clone size: many
J gene: TRBJ2-2

CDR3 DNA: TGCGCCAGCAGCTTGACGCAGAACTCCTACGAGCAGTACTTC
CDR3 protein: CASSLTQNSYEQYF
V gene: TRBV5-1
D gene: NA
clone size: many
J gene: TRBJ2-7

CDR3 DNA: TGTGCCAGCAGCTTAGGAGGGGAATACTATGGCTACACCTTC
CDR3 protein: CASSLGGEYYGYTF
V gene: TRBV7-9
D gene: NA
clone size: many
J gene: TRBJ1-2

CDR3 DNA: TGTGCCAGCAGTCCTGACAGGGGAGGCGGCTACACCTTC
CDR3 protein: CASSPDRGGGYTF
V gene: TRBV11-2
D gene: TRBD1
clone size: NA
J gene: TRBJ1-2

CDR3 DNA: TGCAGTGCTAGTTTCGGACTAGCGGGGGGAGGAGATACGCAGTATTTT
CDR3 protein: CSASFGLAGGGDTQYF
V gene: TRBV20-1
D gene: TRBD2
clone size: many
J gene: TRBJ2-3

CDR3 DNA: TGCAGCTTTTCCTGGACAGGGAGCACAGATACGCAGTATTTT
CDR3 protein: CSFSWTGSTDTQYF
V gene: TRBV29-1
D gene: TRBD1
clone size: many
J gene: TRBJ2-3

CDR3 DNA: TGTGCCAGCAGCTCGTACCCCGGGGGGTCCTATGGCTACACCTTC
CDR3 protein: CASSSYPGGSYGYTF
V gene: TRBV7-2
D gene: NA
clone size: many
J gene: TRBJ1-2

CDR3 DNA: TGTGCCAGCAGTGACGACGGGGGGGCCGTTGAGCAGTTCTTC
CDR3 protein: CASSDDGGAVEQFF
V gene: TRBV2
D gene: TRBD2
clone size: NA
J gene: TRBJ2-1

CDR3 DNA: TGTGCCAGCAGCTTAGGGACAGACACAGATACGCAGTATTTT
CDR3 protein: CASSLGTDTDTQYF
V gene: TRBV7-9
D gene: NA
clone size: many
J gene: TRBJ2-3

CDR3 DNA: TGTGCCAGCAGCCCGGACAGGGGTAATGAAAAACTGTTTTTT
CDR3 protein: CASSPDRGNEKLFF
V gene: TRBV7-2
D gene: TRBD1
clone size: many
J gene: TRBJ1-4

CDR3 DNA: TGTGCCAGCAGCTCGACGGGATTAGCGGGGGGTTACTCCCATGAGCAGTTCTTC
CDR3 protein: CASSSTGLAGGYSHEQFF
V gene: TRBV7-2
D gene: TRBD2
clone size: many
J gene: TRBJ2-1

CDR3 DNA: TGTGCCAGCTCGATACCAGCAGTGGACACCTATAGCGGGGGAAGGACCGGGGAGCTGTTTTTT
CDR3 protein: CASSIPAVDTYSGGRTGELFF
V gene: TRBV18
D gene: TRBD2
clone size: few
J gene: TRBJ2-2

CDR3 DNA: TGTGCCAGCGGCCTAGGAGGACTAGCGGGGTCAGATACGCAGTATTTT
CDR3 protein: CASGLGGLAGSDTQYF
V gene: TRBV18
D gene: TRBD2
clone size: many
J gene: TRBJ2-3

CDR3 DNA: TGCAGTGCCAGCCCCGGGACAGGGGGCTACGAGCAGTACTTC
CDR3 protein: CSASPGTGGYEQYF
V gene: TRBV20-1
D gene: TRBD1
clone size: many
J gene: TRBJ2-7

CDR3 DNA: TGTACCAGCAGTTTAGGGCAGGGACCTCAAGAGACCCAGTACTTC
CDR3 protein: CTSSLGQGPQETQYF
V gene: TRBV12-3/TRBV12-4
D gene: NA
clone size: NA
J gene: TRBJ2-5

CDR3 DNA: TGTGCCAGCAGCCAACCTAGTTTCTACGAGCAGTACTTC
CDR3 protein: CASSQPSFYEQYF
V gene: TRBV7-8
D gene: NA
clone size: many
J gene: TRBJ2-7

CDR3 DNA: TGTGCCAGCAGCTTGGTGGACAGGGCTAACTATGGCTACACCTTC
CDR3 protein: CASSLVDRANYGYTF
V gene: TRBV5-6
D gene: TRBD1
clone size: many
J gene: TRBJ1-2

CDR3 DNA: TGTGCCAGCAGCCAACATAGCGGGGGCAACCAAGAGACCCAGTACTTC
CDR3 protein: CASSQHSGGNQETQYF
V gene: TRBV6-2/TRBV6-3
D gene: TRBD2
clone size: many
J gene: TRBJ2-5

CDR3 DNA: TGTGCCAGCAGCTTGCAGGGCCCCTATAATTCACCCCTCCACTTT
CDR3 protein: CASSLQGPYNSPLHF
V gene: TRBV5-5
D gene: NA
clone size: many
J gene: TRBJ1-6

CDR3 DNA: TGTGCCATCAGTGAACGGGACTATGGCTACACCTTC
CDR3 protein: CAISERDYGYTF
V gene: TRBV10-3
D gene: NA
clone size: many
J gene: TRBJ1-2

CDR3 DNA: TGTGCCAGCAGCCAGTCAGGGTCCAACTATGGCTACACCTTC
CDR3 protein: CASSQSGSNYGYTF
V gene: TRBV7-9
D gene: NA
clone size: many
J gene: TRBJ1-2

CDR3 DNA: TGTGCCAGCAGTCCGGGGCAGGGGGACACTGAAGCTTTCTTT
CDR3 protein: CASSPGQGDTEAFF
V gene: TRBV12-3/TRBV12-4
D gene: TRBD1
clone size: few
J gene: TRBJ1-1

CDR3 DNA: TGTGCCAGCTCACCTACAGCGGGGGGCCCTTTTTCCTACGAGCAGTACTTT
CDR3 protein: CASSPTAGGPFSYEQYF
V gene: TRBV18
D gene: TRBD2
clone size: many
J gene: TRBJ2-7

CDR3 DNA: TGTGCCAGCAGTGATCGGGCCTCAGAGACCCAGTACTTC
CDR3 protein: CASSDRASETQYF
V gene: TRBV12-3/TRBV12-4
D gene: NA
clone size: many
J gene: TRBJ2-5

CDR3 DNA: TGTGCCAGCAGCCCCGAGGGGGGGGGGTCCTACAATGAGCAGTTCTTC
CDR3 protein: CASSPEGGGSYNEQFF
V gene: TRBV4-2
D gene: NA
clone size: many
J gene: TRBJ2-1

CDR3 DNA: TGTGCCAGCCGGATATCGGGGGGTTTCCATGGCTACACCTTC
CDR3 protein: CASRISGGFHGYTF
V gene: TRBV12-3/TRBV12-4
D gene: NA
clone size: many
J gene: TRBJ1-2

CDR3 DNA: TGTGCCTGGAGTGCGTCGGTTGACACTGAAGCTTTCTTT
CDR3 protein: CAWSASVDTEAFF
V gene: TRBV30
D gene: NA
clone size: NA
J gene: TRBJ1-1

CDR3 DNA: TGCGCCAGCAGCTTGGACTCCGGGACCATGAACACCGGGGAGCTGTTTTTT
CDR3 protein: CASSLDSGTMNTGELFF
V gene: TRBV5-1
D gene: NA
clone size: many
J gene: TRBJ2-2

CDR3 DNA: TGCAGTGCTAGAGACCCACTACAGGGGGGACGTGAGGTTGGCTACACCTTC
CDR3 protein: CSARDPLQGGREVGYTF
V gene: TRBV20-1
D gene: TRBD1
clone size: many
J gene: TRBJ1-2

CDR3 DNA: TGTGCCAGCAGTGTCGATAGTGGTGACACTGAAGCTTTCTTT
CDR3 protein: CASSVDSGDTEAFF
V gene: TRBV6-1
D gene: NA
clone size: many
J gene: TRBJ1-1

CDR3 DNA: TGCAGTGCTAGAGATATTAAATCGGTTCCAGCGGGGGGCTACAATGAGCAGTTCTTC
CDR3 protein: CSARDIKSVPAGGYNEQFF
V gene: TRBV20-1
D gene: TRBD2
clone size: many
J gene: TRBJ2-1

CDR3 DNA: TGCAGTGTGGCGGGGGGGTACAATGAGCAGTTCTTC
CDR3 protein: CSVAGGYNEQFF
V gene: TRBV20-1
D gene: TRBD2
clone size: many
J gene: TRBJ2-1

CDR3 DNA: TGCGCCAGCAGTCTCCATGGACAGGGGGCAGGTACAGATACGCAGTATTTT
CDR3 protein: CASSLHGQGAGTDTQYF
V gene: TRBV5-1
D gene: TRBD1
clone size: NA
J gene: TRBJ2-3